This TCR beta chain was found in a study of T cell responses to AZD1222 COVID-19 vaccine. CDR3 length equals 16 residues. Germline assignment: CDR1 SGHVS and CDR2 FNYEAQ. V was pared by 5 bases and J by 9 bases, with 9 bases of the junction left unmatched. Broader study findings: White British donors predominated, females outnumbered males, and clonal diversity was possibly underestimated. Along spike, vaccine-associated CD4 TCRs were found throughout, with dominance at 160-218 and 743-854.

Data came from immunoSEQ multiplex PCR; TCRdb stores just in-frame clones and leaves some out. The sample contains approximately 190,000 clones, under 95% of which appear only once. On this clone itself: Its target is not known.

Sequencing used peripheral blood, obtained on day 0 of AZD1222 vaccination. The chain uses TRBV7-6 and TRBJ2-1; TRBD2 agrees at 14 bases. The origin of this receptor is an adult in good health. The CDR3 spells CASSRTSGRRVGEQFF. The CDR3 DNA follows: TGTGCCAGCAGCCGGACTAGCGGGAGGCGGGTGGGTGAGCAGTTCTTC.